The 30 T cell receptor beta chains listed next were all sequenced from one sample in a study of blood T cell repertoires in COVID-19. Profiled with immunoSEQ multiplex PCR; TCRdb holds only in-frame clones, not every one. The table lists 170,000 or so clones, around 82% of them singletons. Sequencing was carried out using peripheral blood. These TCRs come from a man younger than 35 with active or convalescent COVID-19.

The CDR3 loop reads CASSLGQGGNTEAFF. DNA of the CDR3: TGTGCCAGCTCACTGGGACAGGGGGGAAACACTGAAGCTTTCTTT. The rearrangement joins TRBV18 to TRBJ1-1, with 11 bases identical to TRBD1. The V and J ends lost 4 bases and 2 bases, in that order; junction bases with no gene match: 3. The V gene's germline CDR1 is KGHSH and CDR2 LQKENI. The CDR3 loop spans 15 amino acids. The full variable domain, with the rest looked up from reference TRBV18 and TRBJ1-1, is NAGVMQNPRHLVRRRGQEARLRCSPMKGHSHVYWYRQLPEEGLKFMVYLQKENIIDESGMPKERFSAEFPKEGPSILRIQQVVRGDSAAYFCASSLGQGGNTEAFFGQGTRLTVV.

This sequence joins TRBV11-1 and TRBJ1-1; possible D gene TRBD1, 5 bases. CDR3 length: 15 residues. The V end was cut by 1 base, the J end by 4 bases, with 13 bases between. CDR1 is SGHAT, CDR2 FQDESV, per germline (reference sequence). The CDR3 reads CASSLEGTGVTEAFF. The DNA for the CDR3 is TGTGCCAGCAGCTTAGAAGGGACGGGAGTCACTGAAGCTTTCTTT. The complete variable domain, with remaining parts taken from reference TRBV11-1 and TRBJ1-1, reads EAEVAQSPRYKITEKSQAVAFWCDPISGHATLYWYRQILGQGPELLVQFQDESVVDDSQLPKDRFSAERLKGVDSTLKIQPAELGDSAMYLCASSLEGTGVTEAFFGQGTRLTVV.

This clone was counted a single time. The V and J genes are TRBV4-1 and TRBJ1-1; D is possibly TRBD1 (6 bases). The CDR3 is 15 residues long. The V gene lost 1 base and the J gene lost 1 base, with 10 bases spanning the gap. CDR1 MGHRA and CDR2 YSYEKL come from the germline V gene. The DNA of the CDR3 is TGCGCCAGCAGCCAAGCCCAGGGGCCGAACACTGAAGCTTTCTTT. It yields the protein CASSQAQGPNTEAFF.

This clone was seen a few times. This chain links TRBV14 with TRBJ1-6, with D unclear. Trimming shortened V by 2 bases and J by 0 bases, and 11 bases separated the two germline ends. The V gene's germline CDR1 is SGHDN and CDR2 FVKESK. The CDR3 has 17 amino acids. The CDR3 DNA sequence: TGTGCCAGCAGCCAACTGGCAGGAAGCTCCTATAATTCACCCCTCCACTTT. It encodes CASSQLAGSSYNSPLHF.

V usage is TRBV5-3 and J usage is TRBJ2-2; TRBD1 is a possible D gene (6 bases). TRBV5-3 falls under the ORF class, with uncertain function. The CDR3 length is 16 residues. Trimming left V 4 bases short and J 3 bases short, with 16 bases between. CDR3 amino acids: CARSRRDKPHTGELFF. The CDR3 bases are TGTGCCAGAAGCCGACGGGACAAGCCTCACACCGGGGAGCTGTTTTTT.

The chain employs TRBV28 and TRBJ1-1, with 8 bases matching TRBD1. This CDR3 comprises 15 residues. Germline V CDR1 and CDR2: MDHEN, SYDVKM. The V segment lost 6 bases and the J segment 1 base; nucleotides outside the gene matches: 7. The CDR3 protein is CASRPQGAWNTEAFF. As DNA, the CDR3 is TGTGCCAGCAGGCCTCAGGGGGCGTGGAACACTGAAGCTTTCTTT.

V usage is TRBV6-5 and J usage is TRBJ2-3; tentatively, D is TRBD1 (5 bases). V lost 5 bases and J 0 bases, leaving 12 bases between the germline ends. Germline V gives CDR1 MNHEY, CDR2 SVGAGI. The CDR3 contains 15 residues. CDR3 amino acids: CASSRGPDSTDTQYF. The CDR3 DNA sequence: TGTGCCAGCAGTAGGGGCCCCGACAGCACAGATACGCAGTATTTT.

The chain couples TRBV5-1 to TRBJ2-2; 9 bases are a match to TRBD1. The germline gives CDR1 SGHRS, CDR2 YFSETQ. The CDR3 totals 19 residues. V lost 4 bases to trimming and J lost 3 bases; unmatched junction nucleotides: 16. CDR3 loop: CASSPGTGKGLIHTGELFF. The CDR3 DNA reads TGCGCCAGCAGCCCCGGGACAGGGAAAGGGCTTATACACACCGGGGAGCTGTTTTTT.

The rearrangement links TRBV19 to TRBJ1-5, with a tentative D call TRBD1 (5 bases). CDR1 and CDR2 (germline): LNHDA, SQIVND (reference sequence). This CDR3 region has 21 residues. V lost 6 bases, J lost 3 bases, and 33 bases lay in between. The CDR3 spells CASRLILAGDLNTVTNQPQHF. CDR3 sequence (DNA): TGTGCCAGTAGGTTAATATTGGCCGGGGACTTAAATACCGTCACCAATCAGCCCCAGCATTTT.

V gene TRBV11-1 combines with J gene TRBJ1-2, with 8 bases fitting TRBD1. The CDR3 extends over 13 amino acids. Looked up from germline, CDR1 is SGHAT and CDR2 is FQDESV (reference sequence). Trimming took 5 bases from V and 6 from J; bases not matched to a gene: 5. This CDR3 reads CASSPWTGNGYTF. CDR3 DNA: TGTGCCAGCAGCCCCTGGACAGGGAATGGCTACACCTTC.

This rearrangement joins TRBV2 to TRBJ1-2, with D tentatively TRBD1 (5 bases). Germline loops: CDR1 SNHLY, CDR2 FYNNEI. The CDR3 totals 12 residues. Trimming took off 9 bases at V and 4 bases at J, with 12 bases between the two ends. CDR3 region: CARQGFGYGYTF. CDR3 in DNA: TGTGCCAGGCAGGGTTTTGGCTATGGCTACACCTTC.

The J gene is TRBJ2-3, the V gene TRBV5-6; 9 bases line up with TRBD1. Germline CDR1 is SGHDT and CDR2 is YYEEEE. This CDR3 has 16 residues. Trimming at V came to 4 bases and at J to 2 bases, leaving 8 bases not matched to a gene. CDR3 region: CASSLHRDRDTDTQYF. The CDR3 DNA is TGTGCCAGCAGCCTCCACCGGGACAGGGACACAGATACGCAGTATTTT.

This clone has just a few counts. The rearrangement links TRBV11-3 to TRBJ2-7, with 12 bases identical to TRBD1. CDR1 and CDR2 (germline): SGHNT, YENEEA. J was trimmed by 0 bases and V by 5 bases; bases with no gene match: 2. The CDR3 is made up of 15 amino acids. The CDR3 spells CASSRGQGASYEQYF. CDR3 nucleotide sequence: TGTGCCAGCAGCCGGGGACAGGGGGCCTCCTACGAGCAGTACTTC.

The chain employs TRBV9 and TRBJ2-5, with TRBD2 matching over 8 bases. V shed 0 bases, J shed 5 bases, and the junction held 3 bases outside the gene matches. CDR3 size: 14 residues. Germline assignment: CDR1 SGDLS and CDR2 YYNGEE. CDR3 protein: CASSVGLAGETQYF. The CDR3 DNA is TGTGCCAGCAGCGTAGGCCTAGCGGGCGAGACCCAGTACTTC. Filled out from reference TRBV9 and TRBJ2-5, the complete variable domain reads DSGVTQTPKHLITATGQRVTLRCSPRSGDLSVYWYQQSLDQGLQFLIQYYNGEERAKGNILERFSAQQFPDLHSELNLSSLELGDSALYFCASSVGLAGETQYFGPGTRLLVL.

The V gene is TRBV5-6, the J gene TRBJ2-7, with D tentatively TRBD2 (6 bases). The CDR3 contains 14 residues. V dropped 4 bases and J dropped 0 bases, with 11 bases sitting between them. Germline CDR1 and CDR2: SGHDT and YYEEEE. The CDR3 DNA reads TGTGCCAGCAGCGAGGGACTGTCCTCCTACGAGCAGTACTTC. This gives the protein CASSEGLSSYEQYF.

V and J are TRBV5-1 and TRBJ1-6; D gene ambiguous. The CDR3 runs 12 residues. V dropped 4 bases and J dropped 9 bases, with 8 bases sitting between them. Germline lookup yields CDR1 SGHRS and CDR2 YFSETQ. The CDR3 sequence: CASSLGVSPLHF. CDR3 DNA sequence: TGCGCCAGCAGCCTAGGAGTTTCACCCCTCCACTTT.

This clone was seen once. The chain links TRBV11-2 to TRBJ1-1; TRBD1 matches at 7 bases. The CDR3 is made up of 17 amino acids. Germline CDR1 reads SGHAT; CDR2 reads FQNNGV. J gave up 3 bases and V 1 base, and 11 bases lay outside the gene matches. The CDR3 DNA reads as TGTGCCAGCAGCTTAGTTAGGACAGGCCCGGGGTACACTGAAGCTTTCTTT. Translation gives CASSLVRTGPGYTEAFF.

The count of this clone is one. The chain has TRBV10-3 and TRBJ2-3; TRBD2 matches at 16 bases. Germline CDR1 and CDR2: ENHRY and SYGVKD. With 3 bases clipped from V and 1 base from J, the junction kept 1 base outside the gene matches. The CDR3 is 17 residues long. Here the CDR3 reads CAISDGTSGGGTDTQYF. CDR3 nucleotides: TGTGCCATCAGTGACGGGACTAGCGGGGGGGGCACAGATACGCAGTATTTT.

The DNA of the CDR3 is TGCGCCAGCAGCCAAGGGGCAGGGTCAGTAGATACGCAGTATTTT. It yields the protein CASSQGAGSVDTQYF. The V and J genes are TRBV5-1 and TRBJ2-3; possible D gene TRBD1, 5 bases. V was clipped by 4 bases and J by 5 bases, with 17 bases between them. Germline CDR1 and CDR2: SGHRS and YFSETQ. The length of the CDR3 is 15 residues.

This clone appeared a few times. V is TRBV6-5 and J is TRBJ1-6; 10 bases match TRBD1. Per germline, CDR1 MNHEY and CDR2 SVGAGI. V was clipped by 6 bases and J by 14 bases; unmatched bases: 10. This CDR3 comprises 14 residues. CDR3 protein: CASRFDRGRNTLHF. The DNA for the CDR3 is TGTGCCAGCAGGTTCGACAGGGGGCGGAACACCCTCCACTTT.

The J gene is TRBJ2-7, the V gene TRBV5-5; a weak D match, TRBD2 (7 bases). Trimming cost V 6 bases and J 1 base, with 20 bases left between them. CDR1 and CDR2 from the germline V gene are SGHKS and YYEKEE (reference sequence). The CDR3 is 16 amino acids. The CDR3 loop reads CASNPTSRGGSYEQYF. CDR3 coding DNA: TGTGCCAGCAACCCAACCTCAAGGGGGGGGTCCTACGAGCAGTACTTC.

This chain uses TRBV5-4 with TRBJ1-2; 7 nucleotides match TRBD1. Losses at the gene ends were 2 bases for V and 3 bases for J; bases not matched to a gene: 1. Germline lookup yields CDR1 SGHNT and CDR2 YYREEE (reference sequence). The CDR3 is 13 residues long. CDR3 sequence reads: CASSFGTDYGYTF. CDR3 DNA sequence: TGTGCCAGCAGCTTCGGGACAGACTATGGCTACACCTTC.

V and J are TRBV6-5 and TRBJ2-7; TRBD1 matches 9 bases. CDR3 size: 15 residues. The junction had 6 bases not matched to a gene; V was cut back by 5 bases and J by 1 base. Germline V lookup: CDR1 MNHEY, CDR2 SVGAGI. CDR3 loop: CASSQTGQGSYEQYF. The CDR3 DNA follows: TGTGCCAGCAGTCAAACGGGACAGGGATCCTACGAGCAGTACTTC.

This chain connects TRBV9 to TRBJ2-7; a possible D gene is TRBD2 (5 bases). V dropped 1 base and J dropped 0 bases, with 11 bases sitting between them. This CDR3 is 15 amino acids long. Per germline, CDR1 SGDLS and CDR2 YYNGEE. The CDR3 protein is CASSVHSGYSYEQYF. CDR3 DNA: TGTGCCAGCAGCGTACACAGCGGATACTCCTACGAGCAGTACTTC.

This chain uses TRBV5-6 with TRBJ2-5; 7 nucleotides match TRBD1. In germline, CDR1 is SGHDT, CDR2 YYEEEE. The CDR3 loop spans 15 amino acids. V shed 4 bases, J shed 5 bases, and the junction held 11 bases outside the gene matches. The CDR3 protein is CASSTLQGTGETQYF. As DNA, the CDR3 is TGTGCCAGCAGCACCCTACAGGGGACCGGGGAGACCCAGTACTTC.

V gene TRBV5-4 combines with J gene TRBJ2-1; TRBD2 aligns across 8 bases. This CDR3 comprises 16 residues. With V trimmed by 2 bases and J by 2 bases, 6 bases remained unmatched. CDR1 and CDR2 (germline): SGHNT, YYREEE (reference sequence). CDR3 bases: TGTGCCAGCAGCTTATCCGGGGGGGCCCCCTACAATGAGCAGTTCTTC. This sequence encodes CASSLSGGAPYNEQFF. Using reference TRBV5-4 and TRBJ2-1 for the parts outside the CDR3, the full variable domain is ETGVTQSPTHLIKTRGQQVTLRCSSQSGHNTVSWYQQALGQGPQFIFQYYREEENGRGNFPPRFSGLQFPNYSSELNVNALELDDSALYLCASSLSGGAPYNEQFFGPGTRLTVL.

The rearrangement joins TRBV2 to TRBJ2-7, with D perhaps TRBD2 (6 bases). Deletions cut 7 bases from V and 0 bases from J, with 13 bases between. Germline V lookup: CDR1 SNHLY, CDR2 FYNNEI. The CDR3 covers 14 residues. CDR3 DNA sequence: TGTGCCAGCAAACACCGGGACTCCTCCTACGAGCAGTACTTC. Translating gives CASKHRDSSYEQYF. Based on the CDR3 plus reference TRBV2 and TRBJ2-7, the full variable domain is EPEVTQTPSHQVTQMGQEVILRCVPISNHLYFYWYRQILGQKVEFLVSFYNNEISEKSEIFDDQFSVERPDGSNFTLKIRSTKLEDSAMYFCASKHRDSSYEQYFGPGTRLTVT.

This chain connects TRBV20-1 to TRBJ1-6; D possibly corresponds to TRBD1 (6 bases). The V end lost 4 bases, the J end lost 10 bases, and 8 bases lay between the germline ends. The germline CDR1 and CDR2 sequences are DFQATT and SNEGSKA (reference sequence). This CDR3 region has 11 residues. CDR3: CSATQGSPLHF. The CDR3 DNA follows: TGCAGTGCTACTCAGGGGTCACCCCTCCACTTT.

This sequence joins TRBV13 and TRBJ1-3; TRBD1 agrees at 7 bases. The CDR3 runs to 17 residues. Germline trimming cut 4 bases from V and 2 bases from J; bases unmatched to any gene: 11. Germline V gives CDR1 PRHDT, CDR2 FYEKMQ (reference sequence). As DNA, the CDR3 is TGTGCCAGCAGCTACACAGGGGAGATTTCTCCTGGAAACACCATATATTTT. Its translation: CASSYTGEISPGNTIYF.

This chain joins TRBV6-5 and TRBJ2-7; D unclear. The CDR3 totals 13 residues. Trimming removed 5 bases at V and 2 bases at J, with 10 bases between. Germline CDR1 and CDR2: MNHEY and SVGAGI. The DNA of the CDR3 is TGTGCCAGCAGTATGAGCCTAACCTACGAGCAGTACTTC. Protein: CASSMSLTYEQYF.